This T cell receptor beta chain was sequenced in a study of T cells after yellow fever vaccination. Across the whole study: Low-cell-number fractions underwent preparation using SMART-Seq v4 Ultra Low Input.

The study's findings and limits: The booster saw the reappearance of most primary-vaccination clones (nearly 98% CD4, about 88% CD8). Secondary responses were weaker yet peaked faster, day 5 versus 15.

This clonotype showed up just a few times. As yet, its antigen is unknown. TCR cDNA, made by 5'RACE template switching, carried an added universal primer site and UMIs. TCRdb used MiXCR to reprocess the 5' RACE reads, holding one entry per CDR3 protein. The table has 550,000 to 750,000 distinct CDR3 sequences, roughly 14% seen once; the top ten hold over 11%. This TCR was recovered from a man aged 30-40 years who received the YFV17D yellow fever vaccine. The sequencing used PBMCs, collected on the day of the yellow fever booster vaccination.

Written as DNA, the CDR3 is TGTGCCAGCAGCTTAGAGAGCGGGAGAAGGAGGGATACGCAGTATTTT. Its translation is CASSLESGRRRDTQYF. This sequence joins TRBV11-2 and TRBJ2-3, with 8 bases identical to TRBD2. CDR3 length: 16 amino acids. Germline CDR1 reads SGHAT; CDR2 reads FQNNGV. The trim removed 0 bases at V and 6 bases at J, leaving 8 bases unmatched.